This TCR beta chain was documented in a study of technical replicates of blood from several donors (TCRdb year 2017). As for this clone: Its recognized antigen is unknown. No quality values exist for individual bases; no much larger clone is one base distant.

V is trimmed back by 3 bases and J by 4 bases, and the junction contains 7 bases that no gene match accounts for. From the cysteine through the phenylalanine, the CDR3 covers 16 amino acids. This entry keeps only the CDR3 DNA: 48 bases, framed from base 1. Reading the germline V gene (reference sequence) gives CDR1 MNHEY and CDR2 SMNVEV. Receptor libraries were prepared by the immunoSEQ multiplex PCR assay. The source is immuneACCESS, and TCRdb retained only in-frame sequences with V and J called. Part of the clones is not carried over; for the studies checked, unresolved V genes explain less than half of this, and the remainder is unexplained. This sample comprises roughly 57,000 clones, 90% to 95% of them detected only once. Just over 3% of the sample comes from the top ten.

The source material was PBMCs. This sequence was found in a human donor in good health. Some clones in this sample may be carry-over from other donors' samples. The chain links TRBV27 with TRBJ1-5, with 9 junctional bases fitting TRBD1. CDR3 protein: CASSLRSGQGNQPQHF. Read as DNA, the sequence is TGTGCCAGCAGTTTGAGATCGGGACAGGGTAATCAGCCCCAGCATTTT.